These 3 T cell receptor beta chains were sequenced from one sample in a study of cytomegalovirus exposure and HLA in healthy donors. Use of 60 Vbeta and 13 Jbeta primers characterized the PCR. Sequencing used immunoSEQ multiplex PCR; TCRdb keeps in-frame clones, though not all of them. The sample holds around 69,000 clones; about 73% are singletons and the top ten take 8.5% to 10%. Input material: PBMCs. The receptor source for this set is a woman between 45 and 65 years old in good health and CMV-seropositive.

Concerning this clone: This CDR3 is also generated by other DNA sequences in the sample. The chain is built from TRBV28 and TRBJ1-2; 12 bases are a match to TRBD1. The CDR3 consists of 14 residues. The germline V gene encodes CDR1 MDHEN and CDR2 SYDVKM. J was trimmed by 8 bases and V by 5 bases; bases with no gene match: 6. CDR3 DNA sequence: TGTGCCAGCAGTCCCGGGACAGGGGGCCGGGGCTACACCTTC. It encodes CASSPGTGGRGYTF.

The chain carries TRBV30 and TRBJ2-2, with a weak D call TRBD1 (6 bases). The CDR3 has 13 residues. The V and J ends lost 0 bases and 6 bases respectively, with 8 bases between them. Germline V gene sequence: CDR1 GTSNPN, CDR2 SVGIG (reference sequence). The CDR3 loop is CAWSVQGAGELFF. The CDR3 coding sequence is TGTGCCTGGAGTGTACAGGGAGCCGGGGAGCTGTTTTTT.

The CDR3 loop reads CAITEEQGINTGELFF. The CDR3 region has the DNA TGTGCCATCACCGAGGAACAGGGAATCAACACCGGGGAGCTGTTTTTT. The chain couples TRBV10-3 to TRBJ2-2, with D perhaps TRBD1 (6 bases). The CDR3 covers 16 residues. V lost 7 bases and J lost 2, with 17 bases in between. CDR1 and CDR2 from the germline V gene are ENHRY and SYGVKD.